A single sample is the source of the 5 T cell receptor beta chains below, sequenced in a study of blood T cell repertoires in COVID-19. Profiled with immunoSEQ multiplex PCR; TCRdb holds only in-frame clones, not every one. The sample has hundreds of thousands of clones; 80% to 90% are singletons. The sequencing sample was made of PBMCs or T cells enriched from blood (not recorded which). Receptor source: a woman aged 18-35 years who had recovered from COVID-19.

The J gene is TRBJ1-2, the V gene TRBV2, with D tentatively TRBD1 (5 bases). The germline gives CDR1 SNHLY, CDR2 FYNNEI. Between the trimmed V and J ends, which lost 6 bases and 4 bases, there was a span of 12 bases. This CDR3 has 13 residues. Written as DNA, the CDR3 is TGTGCCAGCAGAAAACAGGCATCCTATGGCTACACCTTC. Its translation: CASRKQASYGYTF.

CDR3 loop: CASSLAGFSSYEQYF. The CDR3 coding sequence is TGTGCCAGCAGCTTGGCAGGGTTTTCCTCCTACGAGCAGTACTTC. V usage is TRBV5-6 and J usage is TRBJ2-7; possible D gene TRBD1, 5 bases. CDR3 length equals 15 residues. Between the trimmed V and J ends, which lost 0 bases and 0 bases, there was a span of 10 bases. Germline V CDR1 and CDR2: SGHDT, YYEEEE.

This chain links TRBV2 with TRBJ1-2, with 11 bases aligning to TRBD1. V gave up 3 bases and J gave up 1 base; unmatched junction bases: 1. CDR1 is SNHLY, CDR2 FYNNEI, per germline. CDR3 size: 15 residues. The CDR3 DNA sequence: TGTGCCAGCAGTGAGGGACAGGGGGGTAACTATGGCTACACCTTC. Its protein product is CASSEGQGGNYGYTF.

Written as DNA, the CDR3 is TGTGCCTGGAGTAAGAGGATGTCGGGGAACAGGGCCAACACTGAAGCTTTCTTT. Protein: CAWSKRMSGNRANTEAFF. The chain links TRBV30 to TRBJ1-1, with D possibly TRBD1 on 6 matching bases. There are 18 residues in the CDR3. V shed 2 bases and J shed 2 bases, with 24 bases lying between them. Germline assignment: CDR1 GTSNPN and CDR2 SVGIG (reference sequence).

The chain is built from TRBV5-1 and TRBJ1-5; tentative D call: TRBD1 (6 bases). The germline V gene has CDR1 SGHRS and CDR2 YFSETQ. The ends were cut back, 0 bases at V and 7 bases at J, with 17 bases in the middle. The CDR3 loop spans 16 amino acids. The CDR3 region has the DNA TGCGCCAGCAGCTTGGGGGTGGGGGCTCTTAAGCAGCCCCAGCATTTT. Amino acid sequence: CASSLGVGALKQPQHF.